A single T cell receptor (beta chain) is shown here with its context. Its antigen remains unknown. The data originate from a study of CD4 T cell repertoires in COVID-19. About the study: CFSE-low cells expanded about nine days with IL-2, then restimulated with other coronavirus spikes. Study conclusions and caveats: Several top expanded SARS-CoV-2-reactive clonotypes were shared by two or three memory subsets. Some SARS-CoV-2 clonotypes, between about 6.5 and 28%, recurred in SARS-CoV and/or HKU1 cultures.

The CDR3 covers 14 residues. Germline V gives CDR1 MDHEN, CDR2 SYDVKM. V shed 2 bases and J shed 5 bases, with 12 bases lying between them. The data were produced by immunoSEQ multiplex PCR, yet TCRdb's version contains in-frame clones alone and is incomplete. This sample has tens of thousands of clones, with 80% to 90% found just once. The memory T cells were sequenced right after ex vivo isolation, without culture. The TCR originated in a human donor who had COVID-19. The V call is TRBV28, the J call TRBJ1-2; possibly TRBD1 for D (6 bases). Sequences were derived from central memory CD4+ T cells from blood, sampled before the COVID-19 pandemic. The CDR3 nucleotides are TGTGCCAGCAGTTTAAGGACAGTCGGATATGGCTACACCTTC. Amino acids: CASSLRTVGYGYTF.